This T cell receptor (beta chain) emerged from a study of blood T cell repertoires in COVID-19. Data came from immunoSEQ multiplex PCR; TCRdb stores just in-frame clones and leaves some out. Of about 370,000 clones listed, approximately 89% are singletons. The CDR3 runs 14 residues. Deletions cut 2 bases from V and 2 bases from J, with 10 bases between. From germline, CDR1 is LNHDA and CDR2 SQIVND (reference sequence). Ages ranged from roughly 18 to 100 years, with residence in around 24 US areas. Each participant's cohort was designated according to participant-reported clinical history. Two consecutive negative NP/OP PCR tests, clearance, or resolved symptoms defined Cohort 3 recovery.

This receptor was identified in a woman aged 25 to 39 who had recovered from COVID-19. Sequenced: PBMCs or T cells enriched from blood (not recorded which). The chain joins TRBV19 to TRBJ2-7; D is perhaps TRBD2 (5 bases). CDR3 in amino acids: CASSIYPGTYEQYF. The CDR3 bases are TGTGCCAGTAGTATATATCCGGGAACCTACGAGCAGTACTTC. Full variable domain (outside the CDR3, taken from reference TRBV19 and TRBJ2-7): DGGITQSPKYLFRKEGQNVTLSCEQNLNHDAMYWYRQDPGQGLRLIYYSQIVNDFQKGDIAEGYSVSREKKESFPLTVTSAQKNPTAFYLCASSIYPGTYEQYFGPGTRLTVT.